This TCR beta chain was sequenced for a study of prognosis after radiotherapy for stage I lung cancer. The CDR3 runs to 14 residues. With 7 bases removed from V and 0 bases from J, the gap between germline ends came to 11 bases. CDR1 is LNHDA and CDR2 is SQIVND in the germline V gene (reference sequence). There are many counts of this clonotype. Peripheral blood was collected in volumes of 6 to 7.5 milliliters at each of two time points. Genomic DNA was subjected to two-round multiplex PCR for amplification of TCR beta CDR3. Specific primers for each TRBV and TRBJ gene were what first-round PCR used. From the multiplex PCR reads, TCRdb called clonotypes with MiXCR, one entry per CDR3 protein. The sample shows tens of thousands of distinct CDR3 sequences, roughly 44% of them seen only once.

This clonotype was sampled from a donor aged 50 or older with non-small cell lung cancer. Sequenced here: PBMCs, sampled before or after stereotactic body radiation therapy (not recorded which). The chain uses TRBV19 and TRBJ2-3, with D hard to call. CDR3 DNA sequence: TGTGCCAGTAAGAGCAAGACTAGCACAGATACGCAGTATTTT. Translated: CASKSKTSTDTQYF. The full variable domain, completed using reference TRBV19 and TRBJ2-3, is DGGITQSPKYLFRKEGQNVTLSCEQNLNHDAMYWYRQDPGQGLRLIYYSQIVNDFQKGDIAEGYSVSREKKESFPLTVTSAQKNPTAFYLCASKSKTSTDTQYFGPGTRLTVL.